The rows below give T cell receptor beta chains drawn from one sample of a study of blood T cell repertoires in COVID-19. TCRdb keeps only in-frame clones here, not all; method: immunoSEQ multiplex PCR. There are roughly 100,000 clones in the sample; roughly 80% occur only once, and 20% to 25% lies in the top ten. Sequenced material: peripheral blood. Receptor source: a man between 65 and 85 years old with active or convalescent COVID-19. The CDR3 runs from the conserved cysteine through the conserved F or W. A D gene is named only where the DNA matches it firmly. Clone size is shown for a subset of rows, as once, few, many or a class of expanded clone.

v_gene,len,j_gene,abundance,d_gene,CDR3nt,CDR3aa
TRBV7-8,15,TRBJ1-2,NA,TRBD1,TGTGCCAGCAGCTTAGGGACAGGAGGGTTCTATGGCTACACCTTC,CASSLGTGGFYGYTF
TRBV5-5,13,TRBJ1-2,NA,NA,TGTGCCAGCAGCTTGACAGAGTCCTATGGCTACACCTTC,CASSLTESYGYTF
TRBV19,18,TRBJ1-4,few,NA,TGTGCCAGTAGTATAGATGGGGCAGTGGGCTCAACTAATGAAAAACTGTTTTTT,CASSIDGAVGSTNEKLFF
TRBV29-1,13,TRBJ2-5,few,NA,TGCAGCGTTGCGGGACACCATCAAGAGACCCAGTACTTC,CSVAGHHQETQYF
TRBV5-4,15,TRBJ2-2,NA,NA,TGTGCCAGCAGCTTGGGGACAGACAACACCGGGGAGCTGTTTTTT,CASSLGTDNTGELFF
TRBV28,15,TRBJ1-1,few,NA,TGTGCCAGCAGTTTACCCCTCGGGGGAGGGACTGAAGCTTTCTTT,CASSLPLGGGTEAFF
TRBV15,14,TRBJ2-5,NA,NA,TGTGCCACCAGCAGAGATGACTATCAAGAGACCCAGTACTTC,CATSRDDYQETQYF
TRBV19,13,TRBJ2-1,NA,TRBD1,TGTGCCACCAGGGACAGATGGTACAATGAGCAGTTCTTC,CATRDRWYNEQFF
TRBV18,16,TRBJ2-2,NA,NA,TGTGCCAGCTCACCTCCGCAGGGTAGGAACACCGGGGAGCTGTTTTTT,CASSPPQGRNTGELFF
TRBV2,15,TRBJ1-2,NA,NA,TGTGCCAGCAGTGAAGCGTGGGGCAGGGGATATGGCTACACCTTC,CASSEAWGRGYGYTF
TRBV5-5,14,TRBJ2-5,NA,NA,TGTGCCAGCAGCCTCCAGGACATCCAAGAGACCCAGTACTTC,CASSLQDIQETQYF
TRBV5-1,12,TRBJ1-2,NA,NA,TGCGCCAGCAGCTTGGCCGGGTATGGCTACACCTTC,CASSLAGYGYTF
TRBV19,14,TRBJ1-4,NA,TRBD1,TGTGCCAGTAGTGGACAGGGTTACGTTGAAAAACTGTTTTTT,CASSGQGYVEKLFF
TRBV10-2,17,TRBJ2-3,NA,TRBD2,TGCGCCAGCAGTGGTATTCGAGCGGGGGGGCGGATAGATACGCAGTATTTT,CASSGIRAGGRIDTQYF